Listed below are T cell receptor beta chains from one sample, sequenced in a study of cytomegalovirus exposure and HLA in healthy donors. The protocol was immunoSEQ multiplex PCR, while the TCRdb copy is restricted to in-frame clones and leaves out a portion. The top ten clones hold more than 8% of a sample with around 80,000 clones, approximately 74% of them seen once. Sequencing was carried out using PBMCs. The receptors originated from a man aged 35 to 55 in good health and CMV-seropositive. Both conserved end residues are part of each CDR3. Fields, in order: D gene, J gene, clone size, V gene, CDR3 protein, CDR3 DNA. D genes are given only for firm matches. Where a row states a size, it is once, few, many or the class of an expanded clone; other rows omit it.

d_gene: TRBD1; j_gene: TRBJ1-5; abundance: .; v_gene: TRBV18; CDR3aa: CASSPDRDSNQPQHF; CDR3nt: TGTGCCAGCTCACCCGACAGGGATAGCAATCAGCCCCAGCATTTT
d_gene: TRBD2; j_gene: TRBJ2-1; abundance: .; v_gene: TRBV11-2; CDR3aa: CASSLPGLAGGTEQFF; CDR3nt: TGTGCCAGCAGCCTACCGGGACTAGCGGGGGGTACTGAGCAGTTCTTC
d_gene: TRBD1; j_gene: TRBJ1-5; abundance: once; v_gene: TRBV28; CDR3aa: CASRTGGLSNQPQHF; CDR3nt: TGTGCCAGCAGGACAGGGGGCCTTAGCAATCAGCCCCAGCATTTT
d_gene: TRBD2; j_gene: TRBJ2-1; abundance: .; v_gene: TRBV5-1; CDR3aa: CASSRLAGGTNEQFF; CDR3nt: TGCGCCAGCAGCCGTCTAGCGGGAGGAACCAATGAGCAGTTCTTC
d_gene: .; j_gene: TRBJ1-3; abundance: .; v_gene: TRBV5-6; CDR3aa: CASSDTSGNTIYF; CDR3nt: TGTGCCAGCAGCGATACTTCTGGAAACACCATATATTTT
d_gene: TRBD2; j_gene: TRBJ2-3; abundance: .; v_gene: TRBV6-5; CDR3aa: CASSYGGRSADTQYF; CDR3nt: TGTGCCAGCAGTTACGGCGGGAGAAGCGCAGATACGCAGTATTTT
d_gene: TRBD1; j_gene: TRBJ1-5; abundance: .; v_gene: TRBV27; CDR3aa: CASRSGQRSNQPQHF; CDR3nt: TGTGCCAGCAGATCGGGACAGCGTAGCAATCAGCCCCAGCATTTT
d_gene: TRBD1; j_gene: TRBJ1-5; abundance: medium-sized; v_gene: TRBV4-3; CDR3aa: CASSQDRGLSNQPQHF; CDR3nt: TGCGCCAGCAGCCAAGACAGGGGGCTAAGCAATCAGCCCCAGCATTTT
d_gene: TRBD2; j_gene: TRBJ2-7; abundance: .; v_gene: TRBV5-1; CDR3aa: CASSLGLAGGPFNEQYF; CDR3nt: TGCGCCAGCAGCTTGGGCCTAGCGGGGGGGCCGTTCAACGAGCAGTACTTC
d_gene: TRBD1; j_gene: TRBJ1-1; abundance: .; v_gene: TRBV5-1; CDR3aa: CASSLGRTGKNTEAFF; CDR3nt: TGCGCCAGCAGCTTGGGGCGGACAGGTAAGAACACTGAAGCTTTCTTT
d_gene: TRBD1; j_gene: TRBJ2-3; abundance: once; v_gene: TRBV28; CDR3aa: CASSSPGQGALYTQYF; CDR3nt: TGTGCCAGCAGTTCCCCCGGGCAGGGGGCGCTGTATACGCAGTATTTT
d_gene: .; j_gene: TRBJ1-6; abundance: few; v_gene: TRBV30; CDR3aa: CAWRRGTLHF; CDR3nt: TGTGCCTGGAGAAGGGGGACCCTCCACTTT
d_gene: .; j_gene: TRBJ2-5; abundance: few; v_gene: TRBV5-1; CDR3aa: CASSLFGELETQYF; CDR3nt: TGCGCCAGCAGCTTGTTCGGGGAGCTGGAGACCCAGTACTTC
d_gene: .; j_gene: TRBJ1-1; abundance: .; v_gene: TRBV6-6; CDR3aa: CASSYSIPRGTLF; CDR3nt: TGTGCCAGCAGTTACTCGATTCCCAGGGGCACGCTCTTT
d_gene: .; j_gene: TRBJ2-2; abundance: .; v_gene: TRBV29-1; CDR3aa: CSVQGAVGGELFF; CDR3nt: TGCAGCGTCCAAGGGGCTGTGGGAGGGGAGCTGTTTTTT
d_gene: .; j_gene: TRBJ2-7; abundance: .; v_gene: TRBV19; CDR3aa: CASSIGAYEQYF; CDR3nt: TGTGCCAGTAGTATCGGGGCCTACGAGCAGTACTTC
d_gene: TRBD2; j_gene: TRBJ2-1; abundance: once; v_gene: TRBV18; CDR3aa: CASSPAAGGHGEQFF; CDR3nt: TGTGCCAGCTCCCCCGCGGCGGGAGGCCACGGTGAGCAGTTCTTC
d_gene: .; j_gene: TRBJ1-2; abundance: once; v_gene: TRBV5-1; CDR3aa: CASSAAGMPYGYTF; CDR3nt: TGCGCCAGCAGCGCAGCGGGCATGCCTTATGGCTACACCTTC
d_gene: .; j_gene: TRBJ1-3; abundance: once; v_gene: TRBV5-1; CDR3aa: CASSRDSSSSGNTIYF; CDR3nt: TGCGCCAGCAGCCGGGACTCGTCGAGCTCTGGAAACACCATATATTTT
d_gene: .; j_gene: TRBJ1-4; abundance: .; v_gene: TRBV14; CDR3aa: CASSQLSQGSEKLFF; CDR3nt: TGTGCCAGCAGCCAGCTTTCACAGGGCAGCGAAAAACTGTTTTTT
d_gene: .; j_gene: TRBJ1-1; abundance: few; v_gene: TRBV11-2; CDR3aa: CASRPGTPNTEAFF; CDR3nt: TGTGCCAGCAGGCCCGGGACACCAAACACTGAAGCTTTCTTT
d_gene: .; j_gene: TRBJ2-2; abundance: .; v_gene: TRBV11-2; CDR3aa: CASSPPGESGELFF; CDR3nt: TGTGCCAGCAGCCCACCGGGAGAAAGCGGGGAGCTGTTTTTT
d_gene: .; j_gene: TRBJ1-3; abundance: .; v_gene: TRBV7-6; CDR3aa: CASSPLGHASGNTIYF; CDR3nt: TGTGCCAGCAGCCCGTTGGGACATGCTTCGGGAAACACCATATATTTT
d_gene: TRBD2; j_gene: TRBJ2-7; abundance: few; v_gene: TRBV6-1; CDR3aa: CASRTSGSSEQYF; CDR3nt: TGTGCCAGCAGAACTAGCGGGAGCTCCGAGCAGTACTTC